A selection of T cell receptor beta chains follows, all from one sample in a study of blood T cells in healthy people across ages. Each CDR3 protein is one row after TCRdb ran MiXCR on the 5' RACE reads. Seen here are about 1.7 million distinct CDR3 sequences, 28% observed once, and the top ten hold 6.5% to 8.5%. Source material: blood. These receptors all come from a woman aged 25 to 39 in good health. Each CDR3 is given with its conserved first and last residue.

v_gene	j_gene	CDR3aa
TRBV6-5	TRBJ2-3	CASSYTGTSGRASHTQYF
TRBV7-2	TRBJ2-7	CASSSPGDGSYEQYF
TRBV7-9	TRBJ2-1	CASSSSGTSNEQFF
TRBV2	TRBJ1-5	CASSAEDNQPQHF
TRBV7-6	TRBJ2-7	CASSFSVPGSPYEQYF
TRBV4-2	TRBJ2-2	CASSQGNRDTGELFF
TRBV10-3	TRBJ1-6	CVISDEVNSPLHF
TRBV12-3/TRBV12-4	TRBJ2-3	CASSSGTVSTDTQYF
TRBV25-1	TRBJ2-7	CASKDGIYEQYF
TRBV9	TRBJ1-4	CASSVGTGVNEKLFF
TRBV5-1	TRBJ2-2	CASSMGQSTGELFF
TRBV6-2/TRBV6-3	TRBJ2-2	CASGGLVTGELFF
TRBV5-5	TRBJ2-1	CASSLGQPPYNEQFF
TRBV5-1	TRBJ2-3	CASGTSERDTQYF
TRBV9	TRBJ2-5	CASSVSGTNRQETQYF
TRBV20-1	TRBJ2-3	CSNYRGAGDTQYF
TRBV6-6	TRBJ2-7	CASRQGQGSYEQYF
TRBV20-1	TRBJ1-5	CSAHLLGANQPQHF
TRBV18	TRBJ2-1	CASSPTTTGTSYNEQFF
TRBV12-3/TRBV12-4	TRBJ2-3	CASSLALGESSTDTQYF
TRBV5-1	TRBJ2-5	CASSWGPTEGTQYF
TRBV11-3	TRBJ1-2	CATLFGSYRNGYTF
TRBV5-5	TRBJ1-3	CASSLGDLAGNTIYF
TRBV11-2	TRBJ2-4	CASSLDAGLAPVLAKNIQYF
TRBV28	TRBJ1-2	CASNVGDRGHTF
TRBV4-2	TRBJ2-4	CASSQDGGSGNIQYF
TRBV7-9	TRBJ2-6	CATWDIPGANVLTF
TRBV12-5	TRBJ2-7	CASGSHTRGNEQYF
TRBV5-1	TRBJ2-3	CASSPARAGDRDTQYF
TRBV12-3/TRBV12-4	TRBJ1-1	CASSPPTGRGMSTEAFF
TRBV5-1	TRBJ1-1	CASSLAGRQGANTEAFF
TRBV14	TRBJ2-1	CASSPTGTSGRFYNEQFF
TRBV6-5	TRBJ2-3	CTSSYSTGGTDTQYF
TRBV6-6	TRBJ2-1	CASGGGVSYNEQFF
TRBV14	TRBJ2-7	CASSYREPQDEQYF
TRBV20-1	TRBJ2-1	CSARDPTGYNEQFF
TRBV4-1	TRBJ2-3	CASSQSFREGQSDTRYF
TRBV7-3	TRBJ1-2	CASSGSGGGGYTF
TRBV20-1	TRBJ2-1	CSARLGRNEQFF
TRBV5-1	TRBJ2-3	CASSLGGQGAADTQYF
TRBV5-1	TRBJ1-2	CASSPDVGQINGYTF
TRBV12-3/TRBV12-4	TRBJ2-5	CASSFIRLTHF
TRBV5-1	TRBJ2-5	CASSWDRGTETQYF
TRBV2	TRBJ2-3	CASSEGGLGQDTQYF
TRBV12-3/TRBV12-4	TRBJ1-5	CASTITGSSQPQHF
TRBV7-9	TRBJ2-7	CASSSASGTGSSYEQYF
TRBV11-1	TRBJ2-2	CASTQQGNTGELFF